The 24 T cell receptor beta chains listed next were all sequenced from one sample in a study of cytomegalovirus exposure and HLA in healthy donors. Amplification used 60 Vbeta primers and 13 Jbeta primers. Data came from immunoSEQ multiplex PCR; TCRdb stores just in-frame clones and leaves some out. The table has more than 120,000 clones, 82% seen once. Specimen: PBMCs. Receptor source: a male donor in good health and CMV-seronegative.

Remarks on this clone: A read error may account for a junction end that differs from germline. This chain connects TRBV7-7 to TRBJ2-5; no clear D gene. Per germline, CDR1 SSHAT and CDR2 FNYEAQ (reference sequence). The CDR3 has 15 residues. In DNA, the CDR3 is TGTGCTAGCAGCTTAATCCCCCCCTCCCAAGAGACCCAGTACTTC. Protein: CASSLIPPSQETQYF.

The CDR3 DNA reads as TGTGCCAGCAGCTCTGGGACTAGCGGTTACGAGCAGTACTTC. Translated: CASSSGTSGYEQYF. The V call is TRBV7-9, the J call TRBJ2-5; 11 nucleotides match TRBD2. The end of the DNA fits TRBJ2-7 better, so the J call may be wrong. In germline, CDR1 is SEHNR, CDR2 FQNEAQ (reference sequence). The CDR3 sequence is 14 residues long.

V and J are TRBV30 and TRBJ2-7, with 7 bases lining up with TRBD1. The germline CDR1 and CDR2 sequences are GTSNPN and SVGIG (reference sequence). V shed 3 bases and J 4 bases; nucleotides not matched to a gene: 15. This CDR3 has 16 amino acids. This CDR3 reads CAWSQSGTVRPYEQYF. Written as DNA, the CDR3 is TGTGCCTGGAGCCAATCCGGGACAGTGAGACCTTACGAGCAGTACTTC.

The chain couples TRBV19 to TRBJ2-7, with D perhaps matching TRBD2 (6 bases). CDR1 LNHDA and CDR2 SQIVND come from the germline V gene (reference sequence). This CDR3 has 14 residues. Trimming pared 6 bases from V and 0 bases from J, leaving 12 bases between. The CDR3 sequence: CASRLGGSSYEQYF. CDR3 nucleotides: TGTGCCAGTAGACTCGGAGGGAGCTCCTACGAGCAGTACTTC.

A single count supports this clone. The chain uses TRBV11-2 and TRBJ2-1; D remains unclear. The CDR3 is 11 amino acids. Deletions cut 1 base from V and 16 bases from J, with 11 bases between. Germline V gives CDR1 SGHAT, CDR2 FQNNGV. The CDR3 nucleotides read TGTGCCAGCAGCTTAGGGCTGGGCGATTTCTTC. Translated, it gives CASSLGLGDFF.

CDR3 sequence reads: CASSLGAGVSYEQYF. The CDR3 DNA is TGTGCCAGCAGCTTAGGGGCGGGCGTCTCCTACGAGCAGTACTTC. The gene calls are TRBV11-2 and TRBJ2-7; D is perhaps TRBD2 (5 bases). Trimming left V 1 base short and J 0 bases short, with 10 bases between. CDR1 and CDR2 from the germline V gene are SGHAT and FQNNGV. The CDR3 contains 15 residues.

The V call is TRBV11-3, the J call TRBJ2-1, with 7 positions matching TRBD1. The CDR3 consists of 14 residues. V dropped 8 bases and J dropped 7; count of bases not matched to a gene: 11. Per the germline V gene, CDR1 is SGHNT and CDR2 is YENEEA. CDR3 amino acids: CASQEEGAQNEQFF. CDR3 sequence (DNA): TGTGCCAGCCAGGAAGAGGGGGCGCAAAATGAGCAGTTCTTC.

This clone was recorded only once. The V gene is TRBV2, the J gene TRBJ1-5; TRBD1 matches at 8 bases. The CDR3 runs 14 residues. V trimming: 6 bases; J trimming: 4 bases; junction bases outside the gene matches: 5. Germline CDR1 reads SNHLY; CDR2 reads FYNNEI. In DNA form, the CDR3 reads TGTGCCAGCAGGGGGACAGGCCGAAATCAGCCCCAGCATTTT. As protein: CASRGTGRNQPQHF.

The V and J genes are TRBV9 and TRBJ2-7; unclear D gene. Trimming pared 4 bases from V and 6 bases from J, leaving 17 bases between. The CDR3 consists of 14 residues. The germline CDR1 and CDR2 sequences are SGDLS and YYNGEE. The CDR3 coding sequence is TGTGCCAGCAGCCCTACGTCCTTAGCCCCCGAGCAGTACTTC. Its protein is CASSPTSLAPEQYF.

The V and J genes are TRBV9 and TRBJ2-5, with 9 bases that match TRBD2. The J call may be mistaken, given a closer DNA end match to TRBJ2-7. CDR3 length: 14 amino acids. Looked up from germline, CDR1 is SGDLS and CDR2 is YYNGEE. The CDR3 region is CASSAGLASYEQYF. The CDR3 DNA is TGTGCCAGCAGCGCGGGACTAGCCTCCTACGAGCAGTACTTC.

This clone was detected a few times. The chain combines TRBV7-9 with TRBJ2-3, with 8 bases fitting TRBD1. The CDR3 has 16 residues. J gave up 5 bases and V 5 bases, and 12 bases lay outside the gene matches. Germline V CDR1 and CDR2: SEHNR, FQNEAQ (reference sequence). This CDR3 is CASSNPYRQGRDTQYF. The CDR3 region has the DNA TGTGCCAGCAGCAACCCCTACAGACAGGGGAGAGATACGCAGTATTTT.

Regarding this clone: At one boundary the junction diverges from the germline segment, which might be a read error. The genes are TRBV6-5 and TRBJ2-5, with 7 nucleotides matching TRBD1. Germline V gives CDR1 MNHEY, CDR2 SVGAGI. There are 14 residues in the CDR3. CDR3 bases: TGTGCCAGCAGGCTACAGGGGACCCAAGAGGCCCAGTACTTC. Translated: CASRLQGTQEAQYF.

This chain joins TRBV19 and TRBJ2-7; 10 bases agree with TRBD2. The ends lost 8 bases at V and 0 bases at J; junction bases unmatched: 7. Germline V gene sequence: CDR1 LNHDA, CDR2 SQIVND (reference sequence). The CDR3 totals 15 residues. CDR3 region: CASSPSGRASYEQYF. CDR3 DNA: TGTGCCAGTTCCCCGAGCGGGAGGGCCTCCTACGAGCAGTACTTC.

This chain joins TRBV19 and TRBJ2-1; 11 bases map to TRBD2. After removal of 0 bases from V and 13 bases from J, the junction contained 8 bases not matched to a gene. This CDR3 contains 15 residues. CDR1 and CDR2 (germline): LNHDA, SQIVND (reference sequence). The CDR3 protein is CASSIDGNSGRVQFF. The CDR3 coding sequence is TGTGCCAGTAGTATAGACGGGAATAGCGGGAGGGTTCAGTTCTTC.

This chain connects TRBV30 to TRBJ1-2; perhaps TRBD1 as D (5 bases). Germline CDR1 and CDR2: GTSNPN and SVGIG (reference sequence). The V gene lost 4 bases and the J gene lost 7 bases, with 10 bases spanning the gap. The CDR3 consists of 11 residues. The CDR3 DNA reads as TGTGCCTGGATCGAAAGGGGTGGCTACACCTTC. Translated: CAWIERGGYTF.

The chain joins TRBV28 to TRBJ1-1, with a weak D call TRBD1 (6 bases). V was trimmed by 1 base and J by 4 bases, leaving 10 bases between them. Germline CDR1 is MDHEN and CDR2 is SYDVKM. The CDR3 is made up of 14 amino acids. In DNA form, the CDR3 reads TGTGCCAGCAGTTTATCAACAGGGCCCACTGAAGCTTTCTTT. This codes for CASSLSTGPTEAFF.

This chain links TRBV4-3 with TRBJ2-7; D perhaps matches TRBD1 (7 bases). There are 18 residues in the CDR3. The germline V gene encodes CDR1 LGHNA and CDR2 YSLEER. V was cut by 0 bases and J by 0 bases, with 18 bases left in between. The CDR3 nucleotides read TGCGCCAGCAGCCAAGAGCTAGGCAGGGGGGTCCTCTCCTACGAGCAGTACTTC. It specifies CASSQELGRGVLSYEQYF.

The count of this clone is one. At one end the junction does not follow the germline gene, possibly because of a read error. This chain joins TRBV27 and TRBJ1-1; 7 nucleotides match TRBD1. The CDR3 sequence is 15 residues long. Germline assignment: CDR1 MNHEY and CDR2 SMNVEV (reference sequence). CDR3 in amino acids: CASSPQGEVNTEAVF. The CDR3, as DNA: TGTGCCAGCAGCCCCCAGGGGGAAGTGAACACTGAAGCTGTCTTT.

The chain combines TRBV19 with TRBJ2-7; 8 bases match TRBD2. The V and J ends lost 4 bases and 9 bases, in that order; junction bases with no gene match: 14. This CDR3 has 15 residues. Germline assignment: CDR1 LNHDA and CDR2 SQIVND (reference sequence). The CDR3 DNA sequence: TGTGCCAGTAGTAGGCTAGCGGTCCGGGAGGGTCGGCAGTACTTC. This gives the protein CASSRLAVREGRQYF.

V and J are TRBV7-8 and TRBJ2-5, with 7 bases identical to TRBD1. This CDR3 comprises 13 residues. Germline V gene sequence: CDR1 SGHVS, CDR2 FQNEAQ. The ends lost 4 bases at V and 2 bases at J; junction bases unmatched: 1. The DNA of the CDR3 is TGTGCCAGCAGCTCGGGACAGCAAGAGACCCAGTACTTC. It codes for CASSSGQQETQYF. Full variable domain (rest looked up from reference TRBV7-8 and TRBJ2-5): GAGVSQSPRYKVAKRGQDVALRCDPISGHVSLFWYQQALGQGPEFLTYFQNEAQLDKSGLPSDRFFAERPEGSVSTLKIQRTQQEDSAVYLCASSSGQQETQYFGPGTRLLVL.

This chain uses TRBV12-5 with TRBJ1-3; no clear D. V was trimmed by 3 bases and J by 2 bases, leaving 14 bases between them. Germline CDR1 and CDR2: LGHNT and FRNRAP. The CDR3 contains 16 residues. This chain's CDR3 is CASGLLAGGPGNTIYF. Here the CDR3 DNA reads TGTGCTAGTGGTTTATTGGCCGGCGGGCCTGGAAACACCATATATTTT.

This chain joins TRBV7-3 and TRBJ2-1; a weak D match, TRBD2 (6 bases). V was clipped by 2 bases and J by 2 bases, with 10 bases between them. Germline CDR1 is SGHTA and CDR2 is FQGTGA. The CDR3 length is 15 residues. The CDR3 protein is CASSLEAGPYNEQFF. In DNA, the CDR3 is TGTGCCAGCAGCTTAGAGGCGGGACCCTACAATGAGCAGTTCTTC.

The chain is built from TRBV5-1 and TRBJ1-2; D gene ambiguous. Trimming left V 0 bases short and J 6 bases short, with 15 bases between. Germline V lookup: CDR1 SGHRS, CDR2 YFSETQ. This CDR3 has 15 amino acids. For the CDR3, the DNA is TGCGCCAGCAGCTTGGAAACCCCTATGCAGGATGGCTACACCTTC. This translates into CASSLETPMQDGYTF. The full variable domain, completed using reference TRBV5-1 and TRBJ1-2, is KAGVTQTPRYLIKTRGQQVTLSCSPISGHRSVSWYQQTPGQGLQFLFEYFSETQRNKGNFPGRFSGRQFSNSRSEMNVSTLELGDSALYLCASSLETPMQDGYTFGSGTRLTVV.

The chain's CDR3 is CASSVWREGRTQYF. In nucleotides, the CDR3 is TGTGCCAGCAGCGTATGGAGGGAGGGCCGGACCCAGTACTTC. The chain recombines TRBV9 with TRBJ2-5; 7 bases align to TRBD2. The germline gives CDR1 SGDLS, CDR2 YYNGEE. V shed 1 base and J 7 bases; nucleotides not matched to a gene: 7. The CDR3 runs to 14 residues. The full variable domain, in which reference TRBV9 and TRBJ2-5 provide the parts outside the CDR3, is DSGVTQTPKHLITATGQRVTLRCSPRSGDLSVYWYQQSLDQGLQFLIQYYNGEERAKGNILERFSAQQFPDLHSELNLSSLELGDSALYFCASSVWREGRTQYFGPGTRLLVL.